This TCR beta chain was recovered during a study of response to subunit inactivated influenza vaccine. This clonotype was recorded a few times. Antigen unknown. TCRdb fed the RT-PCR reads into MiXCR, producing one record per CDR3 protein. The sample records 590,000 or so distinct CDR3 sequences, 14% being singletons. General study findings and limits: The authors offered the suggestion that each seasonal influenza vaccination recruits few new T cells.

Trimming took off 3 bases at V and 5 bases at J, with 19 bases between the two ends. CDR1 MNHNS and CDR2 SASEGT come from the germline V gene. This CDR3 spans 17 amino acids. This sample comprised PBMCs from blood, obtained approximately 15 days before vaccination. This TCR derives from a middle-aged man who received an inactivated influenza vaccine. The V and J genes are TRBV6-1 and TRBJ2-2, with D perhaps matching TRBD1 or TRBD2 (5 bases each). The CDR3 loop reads CASSDPHSGTGTGELFF. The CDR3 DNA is TGTGCCAGCAGTGACCCCCACTCCGGGACCGGGACCGGGGAGCTGTTTTTT.